A single T cell receptor beta chain is shown here with its context. Its antigen is not yet known. No clone much larger than this one lies a single base away; base qualities are absent. The data were taken from a study of blood T cells in healthy people across ages (dated by TCRdb to between 2014 and 2017). Turning to the overall study: In model experiments, template switching captured about one uniquely barcoded TCR beta cDNA molecule for every two T cells. Age-related changes in TCR beta repertoire diversity were measured in the study by deep sequencing normalized with unique cDNA molecular identifiers. Donors of different ages were randomly distributed across sequencing lanes to avoid experimental bias. Using the same blood draw, the study looked at two additional independent replicas of 1 million unique cDNA reads for two donors, one aged 18 to 30 and the other aged 80 or older. Donors were grouped into four age groups: young (average 16 years), middle-aged (about 40), aged (roughly 67) and long-lived (around 80).

The approximately 41 donors, aged about 6 to 95 years, were systemically healthy Caucasian individuals from Russia. About 10 milliliters of peripheral blood were collected from each donor into EDTA-treated Vacutainer tubes. Ficoll-Paque density-gradient centrifugation was used to isolate PBMCs, with at least 7 million obtained per sample. Total RNA was extracted from PBMCs with Trizol reagent, with at least 5 micrograms obtained per sample. The percentages of naive CD45RAhigh/CD27high T cells were determined by flow cytometry on a PBMC aliquot from every donor. What the research found in general, with its limitations: Estimates of total diversity based on one million sequenced T cells were considered lower bounds and underestimates. A strong correlation was found between observed TCR beta diversity and the percentage of naive T cells measured by flow cytometry. Bulk unsorted PBMC profiling prevented conclusive comparison of naive and antigen-experienced compartments. Compared with the aged group, more naive CD4+ T cells, fewer expanded clones and increased TCR diversity were shown by the long-lived group, suggesting age selection. Donor CMV infection status was unknown, potentially confounding age-related changes in expanded clonotypes. As age increased, observed TCR beta diversity per million T cells dropped in a roughly linear way, and a significant reduction was already evident by age roughly 36.

The method was 5' RACE. The sequencer was an Illumina HiSeq 2500. A second PCR of about 6 to 11 cycles was run with a J-beta primer mix and a sample-barcoded 5' primer. Each TCR beta cDNA molecule received a unique molecular identifier from a template-switch 5' adaptor carrying 12 random nucleotides. At least 3 million CDR3-containing paired-end reads were obtained from each sample. All of the RNA was converted into first-strand cDNA using the Mint cDNA synthesis kit, with a TRBC-specific oligonucleotide serving as the primer. After uracil-DNA glycosylase treatment, a first 18-cycle PCR used universal primers M1SS and BC2_uni_R on all cDNA. The original pipeline was this. Normalization of each sample was performed by random selection of 1 million high-quality reads, each carrying a distinct molecular identifier. Reads sharing molecular identifiers were discarded rather than binned into consensus sequences. MiTCR, run with a Q25 quality threshold and the strictest error-elimination algorithm, handled CDR3 identification, clonotype clustering and error correction. A nonparametric unseen species model using Euler transformation provided a lower-bound estimate of total TCR beta diversity. The public reads were reanalyzed by TCRdb: fastp trimming at Q25, MiXCR alignment, in-frame beta chains only. Rows merge per CDR3 protein into single entries with the most common DNA and genes. The V and J calls and clone size come from TCRdb's table, not from the authors' own analysis. The sample table records 1.4 million to 1.5 million distinct CDR3 sequences; approximately 38% of these occur just once. Together, the top ten hold less than 8% of the sample.

The CDR3 goes from the cysteine to the phenylalanine over 18 residues. Only the CDR3 part of the read is kept: 54 bases, read in frame from the first base. The germline V gene supplies CDR1 SGHTA and CDR2 FQGNSA. V is clipped by 5 bases and J by 0 bases, and the sequence between their germline boundaries is 21 bases long. The rearrangement joined TRBV7-2 to TRBJ2-3; D gene: possibly TRBD2, on 6 matching bases. The TCR was taken from a woman between 18 and 29 years old in good health. Sample: blood. The DNA sequence reads TGTGCCAGCAGCATACCCCCAGGGCGGGACCCTAGCACAGATACGCAGTATTTT. Translated, this gives CASSIPPGRDPSTDTQYF.